This is a list of T cell receptor beta chains from one sample in a study of sequential checkpoint blockade in melanoma. Profiled with immunoSEQ multiplex PCR; TCRdb holds only in-frame clones, not every one. Here the sample spans approximately 15,000 clones, approximately 80% being singletons. Sequencing used CD8+ T cells sorted from blood (inferred from file names), obtained from a patient given nivolumab and ipilimumab in sequence. These receptors originate from a human donor with melanoma. CDR3s include the opening cysteine and the closing phenylalanine or tryptophan. The order of the fields is V gene, J gene, D gene, clone size, CDR3 DNA, CDR3 protein. A D gene is named only where the DNA matches it firmly. Part of the rows lack a size; the others show once, few, many or a class for expanded clones.

V: TRBV6-6; J: TRBJ2-7; D: .; size: .; DNA: TGTGCCAGCACCTGGGGGGATCACGAGCAGTACTTC; CDR3: CASTWGDHEQYF
V: TRBV7-9; J: TRBJ2-7; D: TRBD2; size: .; DNA: TGTGCCAGCAGCTTAGTGGCGGGAGGGCCCCACGAGCAGTACTTC; CDR3: CASSLVAGGPHEQYF
V: TRBV27; J: TRBJ1-2; D: TRBD1; size: once; DNA: TGTGCCAGCGGGACAGGGGGATTCTATGGCTACACCTTC; CDR3: CASGTGGFYGYTF
V: TRBV7-2; J: TRBJ1-1; D: .; size: .; DNA: TGTGCCAGCAGCTTTAGTCTAGGGGCTGAAGCTTTCTTT; CDR3: CASSFSLGAEAFF
V: TRBV15; J: TRBJ1-1; D: TRBD1; size: .; DNA: TGTGCCACCAGCCGGGACAGACAGAACACTGAAGCTTTCTTT; CDR3: CATSRDRQNTEAFF
V: TRBV4-3; J: TRBJ1-3; D: .; size: .; DNA: TGCGCCAGCAGCCAAGCCCGCGGGGGGGTTGGAAACACCATATATTTT; CDR3: CASSQARGGVGNTIYF
V: TRBV30; J: TRBJ1-1; D: .; size: large; DNA: TGTGCCTGGAGTACGACAGAGCTGCAGGGAACTGAAGCTTTCTTT; CDR3: CAWSTTELQGTEAFF
V: TRBV30; J: TRBJ2-7; D: .; size: .; DNA: TGTGCCTGGAGTGTGGGGGGATCCCACTACGAGCAGTACTTC; CDR3: CAWSVGGSHYEQYF
V: TRBV28; J: TRBJ2-1; D: .; size: once; DNA: TGTGCCAGCAGTTTAGTCGACTTAGCCCGTGAGCATGAGCAGTTCTTC; CDR3: CASSLVDLAREHEQFF
V: TRBV7-6; J: TRBJ2-7; D: TRBD2; size: .; DNA: TGTGCCAGCAGCCGGCGGGGGGCCCACGAGCAGTACTTC; CDR3: CASSRRGAHEQYF
V: TRBV4-1; J: TRBJ1-2; D: .; size: .; DNA: TGCGCCAGCAGCCAAGATTTGTGGGAGCGTCGAGACTATGGCTACACCTTC; CDR3: CASSQDLWERRDYGYTF
V: TRBV4-1; J: TRBJ1-1; D: TRBD1; size: few; DNA: TGCGCCAGCAGCCGGGACAGGGGGCGCTTGGGCACTGAAGCTTTCTTT; CDR3: CASSRDRGRLGTEAFF
V: TRBV6-4; J: TRBJ1-5; D: .; size: few; DNA: TGTGCCAGCAGTGAGGGGGGGAATCAGCCCCAGCATTTT; CDR3: CASSEGGNQPQHF
V: TRBV5-1; J: TRBJ2-7; D: .; size: .; DNA: TGCGCCAGCAGCTTGACGGGGAGCTACGAGCAGTACTTC; CDR3: CASSLTGSYEQYF
V: TRBV28; J: TRBJ2-7; D: TRBD2; size: few; DNA: TGTGCCAGCAGTCCCACAAAAGCTAGCGGGATCGACGAGCAGTACTTC; CDR3: CASSPTKASGIDEQYF
V: TRBV4-1; J: TRBJ2-7; D: TRBD1; size: .; DNA: TGCGCCAGCAGCCAATTGACAGGGAACGCCGAGCAGTACTTC; CDR3: CASSQLTGNAEQYF
V: TRBV7-6; J: TRBJ1-1; D: .; size: .; DNA: TGTGCCAGCAGCGCCTACAGCGGGATCACTGAAGCTTTCTTT; CDR3: CASSAYSGITEAFF
V: TRBV19; J: TRBJ2-7; D: .; size: once; DNA: TGTGCCAGTAGCCTCCGGGACACCGCCTACGAGCAGTACTTC; CDR3: CASSLRDTAYEQYF
V: TRBV2; J: TRBJ1-2; D: .; size: .; DNA: TGTGCCAGCAGCTCTCAGGGGAGAAATGGCTACACCTTC; CDR3: CASSSQGRNGYTF
V: TRBV6-5; J: TRBJ1-5; D: .; size: .; DNA: TGTGCCAGCAGTTACGGCGGGGCTCAGCCCCAGCATTTT; CDR3: CASSYGGAQPQHF
V: TRBV5-6; J: TRBJ2-7; D: TRBD1; size: .; DNA: TGTGCCAGCAGCCCCCCATTATTCAGGGGGCTGGATGTTGAGCAGTACTTC; CDR3: CASSPPLFRGLDVEQYF
V: TRBV4-3; J: TRBJ1-2; D: .; size: once; DNA: TGCGCCAGCAGCCAAGGGGAGGAGAACGATGGCTACACCTTC; CDR3: CASSQGEENDGYTF
V: TRBV20-1; J: TRBJ2-7; D: .; size: .; DNA: TGCAGTGCTCCAGGGGTGCACGAGCAGTACTTC; CDR3: CSAPGVHEQYF
V: TRBV28; J: TRBJ2-7; D: TRBD2; size: .; DNA: TGTGCCAGCAGTCTCACACGGTCGAATGAGCGGGAGACTATTTCCTACGAGCAGTACTTC; CDR3: CASSLTRSNERETISYEQYF
V: TRBV27; J: TRBJ1-1; D: .; size: .; DNA: TGTGCCAGCAGTACGCTACAGGGATTCATGAACACTGAAGCTTTCTTT; CDR3: CASSTLQGFMNTEAFF
V: TRBV18; J: TRBJ2-7; D: .; size: .; DNA: TGTGCCAGCTCACCACGGGAAGGGGCAATCTACGAGCAGTACTTC; CDR3: CASSPREGAIYEQYF
V: TRBV5-4; J: TRBJ2-7; D: TRBD2; size: .; DNA: TGTGCCAGCAGCTTGGAAGGGCTAGCGGGAGCGGTCTACGAGCAGTACTTC; CDR3: CASSLEGLAGAVYEQYF
V: TRBV5-4; J: TRBJ2-1; D: .; size: .; DNA: TGTGCCAGCAGCTTTGAGCGAGATGAGCAGTTCTTC; CDR3: CASSFERDEQFF
V: TRBV5-6; J: TRBJ1-2; D: .; size: medium-sized; DNA: TGTGCCAGCAGCGCCGGGGAAACGGGGGGCTACACCTTC; CDR3: CASSAGETGGYTF
V: TRBV9; J: TRBJ1-5; D: .; size: .; DNA: TGTGCCAGCAGCCCACACGATGGCAGCAATCAGCCCCAGCATTTT; CDR3: CASSPHDGSNQPQHF
V: TRBV6-4; J: TRBJ1-3; D: .; size: few; DNA: TGTGCCAGCAGCTACAGGGTACCGGAGAACACCATATATTTT; CDR3: CASSYRVPENTIYF
V: TRBV20-1; J: TRBJ2-7; D: .; size: .; DNA: TGCAGTGCTATTCAGGCCTACGAGCAGTACTTC; CDR3: CSAIQAYEQYF
V: TRBV10-3; J: TRBJ1-5; D: .; size: once; DNA: TGTGCCATAGGACAGTATATCAGCAATCAGCCCCAGCATTTT; CDR3: CAIGQYISNQPQHF
V: TRBV19; J: TRBJ2-7; D: TRBD2; size: .; DNA: TGTGCCAGTAGTTTTAGCGGGAGTGGCAACGAGCAGTACTTC; CDR3: CASSFSGSGNEQYF
V: TRBV4-1; J: TRBJ1-5; D: .; size: .; DNA: TGCGCCAGCAGCCAAGATCAAGGGGGTGGGCAGCCCCAGCATTTT; CDR3: CASSQDQGGGQPQHF
V: TRBV9; J: TRBJ2-1; D: TRBD2; size: .; DNA: TGTGCCAGCAGCGTAGCAGGGACTAAGAATGAGCAGTTCTTC; CDR3: CASSVAGTKNEQFF
V: TRBV18; J: TRBJ1-4; D: .; size: .; DNA: TGTGCCAGCTCACCATCCCGGGACCGGGGGAAGGAAAAACTGTTTTTT; CDR3: CASSPSRDRGKEKLFF
V: TRBV4-1; J: TRBJ1-2; D: .; size: .; DNA: TGCGCCAGCAGCCCCCCCTCAGGGAGGGAGTATGGCTACACCTTC; CDR3: CASSPPSGREYGYTF
V: TRBV11-2; J: TRBJ2-1; D: .; size: .; DNA: TGTGCCAGCAGCTTCGGCAGGGCAGGGTTCGGTGAGCAGTTCTTC; CDR3: CASSFGRAGFGEQFF
V: TRBV5-4; J: TRBJ2-7; D: TRBD1; size: few; DNA: TGTGCCAGCAGCTTGGGACAGGGGGCTTACGAGCAGTACTTC; CDR3: CASSLGQGAYEQYF
V: TRBV6-1; J: TRBJ2-7; D: .; size: .; DNA: TGTGCCAGCACGGCTCCAGGGGCTTGGGAGCAGTACTTC; CDR3: CASTAPGAWEQYF
V: TRBV20-1; J: TRBJ2-7; D: .; size: once; DNA: TGCAGTGCTACACAGGGCTACGAGCAGTACTTC; CDR3: CSATQGYEQYF
V: TRBV5-5; J: TRBJ2-7; D: .; size: few; DNA: TGTGCCAGCAGCAAGGGGTCAGGTTACTACGAGCAGTACTTC; CDR3: CASSKGSGYYEQYF
V: TRBV19; J: TRBJ2-1; D: TRBD2; size: .; DNA: TGTGCCAGTAGTATAAGGGCGGGAGCCACTTACAATGAGCAGTTCTTC; CDR3: CASSIRAGATYNEQFF
V: TRBV4-3; J: TRBJ1-5; D: .; size: .; DNA: TGCGCCAGCAGCCGACAGTACAATCAGCCCCAGCATTTT; CDR3: CASSRQYNQPQHF
V: TRBV7-2; J: TRBJ2-7; D: .; size: .; DNA: TGTGCCAGCAGCTATGGGGGGACGGTAAACGAGCAGTACTTC; CDR3: CASSYGGTVNEQYF
V: TRBV4-3; J: TRBJ2-7; D: .; size: .; DNA: TGCGCCAGCAGCCAAGATCGAGGGAACCTCCGCGAGCAGTACTTC; CDR3: CASSQDRGNLREQYF
V: TRBV19; J: TRBJ1-2; D: TRBD1; size: .; DNA: TGTGCCAGTAGTCCCGGGACAGGATCCTATGGCTACACCTTC; CDR3: CASSPGTGSYGYTF
V: TRBV6-5; J: TRBJ1-5; D: .; size: few; DNA: TGTGCCAGCAGTCTACCGGGGAACAATCAGCCCCAGCATTTT; CDR3: CASSLPGNNQPQHF
V: TRBV5-4; J: TRBJ2-1; D: TRBD2; size: large; DNA: TGTGCCAGCAGCCTGGGGCTAGCGGGAGGCAATGAGCAGTTCTTC; CDR3: CASSLGLAGGNEQFF
V: TRBV5-4; J: TRBJ2-7; D: .; size: .; DNA: TGTGCCAGCAGCTTGGGGCAGGGGTGGGTCGAGCAGTACTTC; CDR3: CASSLGQGWVEQYF
V: TRBV28; J: TRBJ1-1; D: .; size: .; DNA: TGTGCCAGCAGTTTACTTGGAGGAAACACTGAAGCTTTCTTT; CDR3: CASSLLGGNTEAFF
V: TRBV9; J: TRBJ1-6; D: .; size: .; DNA: TGTGCCAGCAGCCCGGAGGGGAATTCACCCCTCCACTTT; CDR3: CASSPEGNSPLHF